The 17 T cell receptor beta chains below come from one sample, sequenced in a study of early T cells in non-severe SARS-CoV-2 infection. Each CDR3 protein is one row after TCRdb ran MiXCR on the 5' RACE reads. Among just under 85,000 distinct CDR3 sequences listed, about 10% were seen once. The material sequenced was whole blood, taken at baseline. These receptors were collected from an adult who was a healthcare worker with PCR-confirmed SARS-CoV-2 infection or an uninfected control (not recorded which).

This clonotype was seen a handful of times. V usage is TRBV9 and J usage is TRBJ2-2; D call uncertain. The V end was cut by 0 bases, the J end by 5 bases, with 5 bases between. The CDR3 totals 13 residues. Germline-derived CDR1 and CDR2 are SGDLS and YYNGEE. The CDR3 spells CASSVAVTGELFF. The CDR3 nucleotides read TGTGCCAGCAGCGTAGCCGTTACCGGGGAGCTGTTTTTT.

This clonotype showed up just a few times. This chain uses TRBV27 with TRBJ2-4, with D perhaps TRBD2 (5 bases). The CDR3 has 15 amino acids. V lost 6 bases and J 7 bases, leaving 19 bases between the germline ends. The V gene's germline CDR1 is MNHEY and CDR2 SMNVEV (reference sequence). As DNA, the CDR3 is TGTGCCAGCAGCCCCTTCGGCCACCCGGGGAACATTCAGTACTTC. Protein product: CASSPFGHPGNIQYF.

This clonotype was seen at least ten times. The chain joins TRBV19 to TRBJ1-5, with unresolved D. The CDR3 runs 16 residues. Trimming shortened V by 6 bases and J by 2 bases, and 17 bases separated the two germline ends. Germline loops: CDR1 LNHDA, CDR2 SQIVND (reference sequence). Written as DNA, the CDR3 is TGTGCCAGTAGAATTAAAGTCTCTATTGGCAATCAGCCCCAGCATTTT. This codes for CASRIKVSIGNQPQHF.

This clonotype came up a few times. V is TRBV13 and J is TRBJ2-3; D not resolved. V dropped 1 base and J dropped 3 bases, with 14 bases sitting between them. The CDR3 spans 16 residues. The germline CDR1 and CDR2 sequences are PRHDT and FYEKMQ (reference sequence). The CDR3 sequence is CASSLDGNSWTDTQYF. CDR3 DNA sequence: TGTGCCAGCAGCTTAGATGGCAACAGCTGGACAGATACGCAGTATTTT.

In its sample, this clonotype was seen many times. The genes are TRBV5-1 and TRBJ1-5, with 7 bases matching TRBD1. With 4 bases clipped from V and 8 bases from J, the junction kept 12 bases outside the gene matches. Germline V CDR1 and CDR2: SGHRS, YFSETQ. This CDR3 has 15 residues. The DNA for the CDR3 is TGCGCCAGCAGCCGGGACAGTAAATGGTCTGAGCCCCAGCATTTT. It specifies CASSRDSKWSEPQHF.

This clonotype has only a few counts. The chain carries TRBV10-2 and TRBJ1-3; no reliable D call. Germline-derived CDR1 and CDR2 are WSHSY and SAAADI. The CDR3 length is 13 residues. Trimming took 4 bases from V and 4 from J, leaving 8 bases between them. The chain's CDR3 is CASSALTGNTIYF. CDR3 DNA sequence: TGCGCCAGCAGTGCTTTAACCGGAAACACCATATATTTT.

This chain connects TRBV4-1 to TRBJ2-7, with 7 bases fitting TRBD2. V lost 0 bases to trimming and J lost 5 bases; unmatched junction nucleotides: 10. Germline V gene lookup returns CDR1 MGHRA and CDR2 YSYEKL. The CDR3 runs 16 residues. Written as DNA, the CDR3 is TGCGCCAGCAGCCAAGACCCCCACGGGACTAAGGACGAGCAGTACTTC. Amino acid sequence: CASSQDPHGTKDEQYF.

This sequence joins TRBV20-1 and TRBJ2-1; D is uncertain. Trimming took off 0 bases at V and 5 bases at J, with 14 bases between the two ends. Germline V lookup: CDR1 DFQATT, CDR2 SNEGSKA (reference sequence). This CDR3 has 15 residues. The CDR3 loop is CSARDRGRPHNEQFF. The CDR3, as DNA: TGCAGTGCTAGAGATCGTGGCAGGCCCCACAATGAGCAGTTCTTC.

This clonotype has more than one count but fewer than ten. The rearrangement joins TRBV13 to TRBJ2-3; D is unclear. Germline V gives CDR1 PRHDT, CDR2 FYEKMQ (reference sequence). The CDR3 runs 15 residues. Trimming stripped 2 bases from V and 4 bases from J, with 13 bases between. CDR3 DNA sequence: TGTGCCAGCAGCTTAAGGCTCGATAGTGCAGATACGCAGTATTTT. Translated: CASSLRLDSADTQYF. The full variable domain, rest sourced from reference TRBV13 and TRBJ2-3, is AAGVIQSPRHLIKEKRETATLKCYPIPRHDTVYWYQQGPGQDPQFLISFYEKMQSDKGSIPDRFSAQQFSDYHSELNMSSLELGDSALYFCASSLRLDSADTQYFGPGTRLTVL.

This clonotype has a count of ten or more. The rearrangement links TRBV7-9 to TRBJ1-4, with D unclear. This CDR3 is 14 amino acids long. Trimming pared 4 bases from V and 7 bases from J, leaving 13 bases between. Germline V gene lookup returns CDR1 SEHNR and CDR2 FQNEAQ (reference sequence). The chain's CDR3 is CASSSYINPEKLFF. The DNA of the CDR3 is TGTGCCAGCAGCTCCTACATAAACCCTGAAAAACTGTTTTTT.

This clonotype was seen more than once but under ten times. The chain carries TRBV28 and TRBJ2-7, with 9 bases that match TRBD2. The CDR3 runs to 15 residues. CDR1 is MDHEN, CDR2 SYDVKM, per germline. The trim removed 4 bases at V and 2 bases at J, leaving 6 bases unmatched. The CDR3 sequence: CASSSRTSAPYEQYF. Written as DNA, the CDR3 is TGTGCCAGCAGTTCCCGGACTAGCGCACCCTACGAGCAGTACTTC.

This clonotype was counted a few times. The CDR3 region is CASSYGTGGGNEQFF. As DNA, the CDR3 is TGTGCCAGCAGCTACGGGACGGGTGGTGGAAATGAGCAGTTCTTC. The chain has TRBV5-4 and TRBJ2-1, with D perhaps given as TRBD1 or TRBD2 (5 bases each). CDR3 length: 15 residues. V was pared by 3 bases and J by 7 bases, with 17 bases between. Germline V lookup: CDR1 SGHNT, CDR2 YYREEE (reference sequence).

This clonotype was detected ten times or more. This sequence joins TRBV25-1 and TRBJ2-7; 7 nucleotides match TRBD2. This CDR3 is 16 amino acids long. CDR1 MGHDK and CDR2 SYGVNS come from the germline V gene. V shed 4 bases and J 0 bases; nucleotides not matched to a gene: 9. CDR3 loop: CASSGNGAGSSYEQYF. The CDR3 DNA is TGTGCCAGCAGTGGAAACGGAGCGGGGAGCTCCTACGAGCAGTACTTC.

There are a few counts of this clonotype. The chain is built from TRBV10-2 and TRBJ2-1; 13 nucleotides match TRBD2. Germline CDR1 is WSHSY and CDR2 is SAAADI. V dropped 6 bases and J dropped 8; count of bases not matched to a gene: 10. The CDR3 covers 16 residues. CDR3 DNA: TGCGCCAGCAGCCGGACTAGCGGGAGTTTTGTCGATGAGCAGTTCTTC. It encodes CASSRTSGSFVDEQFF.

This clonotype has just one count. A much larger clone is a single base away; this may be a read error. The chain is built from TRBV6-1 and TRBJ2-1, with 9 positions matching TRBD2. CDR3 length: 15 amino acids. In germline, CDR1 is MNHNS, CDR2 SASEGT. The DNA for the CDR3 is TGTACCAGCAGTGAAGCGGCGGGAGGGCCCAATGAGCAGTTCTTC. This gives the protein CTSSEAAGGPNEQFF.

This clonotype was observed a few times. The chain has TRBV15 and TRBJ2-1; D not certain. Germline lookup yields CDR1 LNHNV and CDR2 YYDKDF (reference sequence). There are 13 residues in the CDR3. V dropped 3 bases and J dropped 2 bases, with 5 bases sitting between them. Here the CDR3 reads CATSRTTYNEQFF. CDR3 DNA: TGTGCCACCAGCAGGACAACCTACAATGAGCAGTTCTTC.

In its sample, this clonotype was seen many times. The CDR3 loop is CAWSVQGEKLFF. In nucleotides, the CDR3 is TGTGCCTGGAGTGTACAAGGGGAAAAACTGTTTTTT. The chain links TRBV30 to TRBJ1-4; D is undetermined. Trimming removed 0 bases at V and 8 bases at J, with 7 bases between. CDR1 and CDR2 from the germline V gene are GTSNPN and SVGIG (reference sequence). The CDR3 length is 12 residues.